This TCR beta chain originates from a study of neoadjuvant nivolumab and ipilimumab in lung cancer. Study at large: Patients got nivolumab 3 mg/kg on days 1, 15 and 29; combination added ipilimumab 1 mg/kg day 1. Study observations and caveats: Pretherapy blood TCR richness correlated positively with resected tumor richness.

About this clone itself: Antigen: not known.

With 3 bases removed from V and 9 bases from J, the gap between germline ends came to 12 bases. The CDR3 length is 13 residues. The germline V gene encodes CDR1 SGHAT and CDR2 FQNNGV. TCRdb's table, derived via immunoSEQ multiplex PCR, lists solely in-frame clones and lacks some. The repertoire holds a few thousand clones, with about four fifths as singletons. The clonotype was recovered from an adult with non-small cell lung cancer. The chain combines TRBV11-2 with TRBJ2-1; TRBD1 is a possible D gene (5 bases). The source material was peripheral blood, sampled after neoadjuvant nivolumab, alone or with ipilimumab, at or shortly before surgery. CDR3 DNA sequence: TGTGCCAGCAGCTTCGTCAGGGTCATTGAGCAGTTCTTC. It translates to CASSFVRVIEQFF.